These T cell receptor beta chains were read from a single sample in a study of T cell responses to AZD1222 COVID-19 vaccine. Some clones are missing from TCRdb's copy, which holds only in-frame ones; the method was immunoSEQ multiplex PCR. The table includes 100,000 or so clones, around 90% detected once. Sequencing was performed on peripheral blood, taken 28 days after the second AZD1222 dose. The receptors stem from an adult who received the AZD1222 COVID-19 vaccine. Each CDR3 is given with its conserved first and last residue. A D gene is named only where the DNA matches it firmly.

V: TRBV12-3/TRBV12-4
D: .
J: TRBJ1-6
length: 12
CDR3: CASRAGNSPLHF
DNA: TGTGCCAGCAGGGCGGGTAACTCACCCCTCCACTTT

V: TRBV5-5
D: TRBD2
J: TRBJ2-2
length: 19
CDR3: CASSLESLGLRGYTGELFF
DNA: TGTGCCAGCAGCTTGGAGTCCCTAGGGTTGCGGGGGTACACCGGGGAGCTGTTTTTT

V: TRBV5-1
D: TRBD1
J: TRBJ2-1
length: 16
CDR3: CASSSTGTGGHNEQFF
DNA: TGCGCCAGCAGCTCCACCGGGACAGGGGGACACAATGAGCAGTTCTTC

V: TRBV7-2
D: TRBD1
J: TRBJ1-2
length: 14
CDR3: CASSKTGVDYGYTF
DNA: TGTGCCAGCAGCAAAACAGGGGTGGACTATGGCTACACCTTC

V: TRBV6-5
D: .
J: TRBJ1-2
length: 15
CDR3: CASSSPRTESPGYTF
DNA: TGTGCCAGCAGTTCTCCTCGGACTGAATCGCCCGGCTACACCTTC

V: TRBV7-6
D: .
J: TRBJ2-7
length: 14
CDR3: CASSLDRVWGEQYF
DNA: TGTGCCAGCAGCTTAGACAGGGTTTGGGGCGAGCAGTACTTC

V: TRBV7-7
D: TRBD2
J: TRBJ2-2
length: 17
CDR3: CASSSTSGLPNTGELFF
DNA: TGTGCTAGCAGCTCAACTTCGGGACTACCGAACACCGGGGAGCTGTTTTTT

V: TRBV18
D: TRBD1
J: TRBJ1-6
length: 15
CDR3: CASSPMGTGDSPLHF
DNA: TGTGCCAGCTCACCAATGGGGACAGGGGATTCACCCCTCCACTTT

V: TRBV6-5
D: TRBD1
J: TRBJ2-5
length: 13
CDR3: CASSFDREETQYF
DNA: TGTGCCAGCAGTTTCGACAGGGAAGAGACCCAGTACTTC

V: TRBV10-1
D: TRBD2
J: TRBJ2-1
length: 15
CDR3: CASSIAGGRIDEQFF
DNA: TGCGCCAGCTCAATAGCGGGAGGGCGGATTGATGAGCAGTTCTTC

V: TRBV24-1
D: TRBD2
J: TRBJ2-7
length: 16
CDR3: CATSEGTSGRSEGQYF
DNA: TGTGCCACCAGTGAGGGGACTAGCGGGAGGAGTGAAGGGCAGTACTTC

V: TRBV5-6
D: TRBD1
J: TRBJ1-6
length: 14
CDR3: CASRADRVVSPLHF
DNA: TGTGCCAGCAGGGCGGACAGGGTGGTTTCACCCCTCCACTTT

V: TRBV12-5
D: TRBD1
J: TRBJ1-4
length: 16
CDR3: CASGEPRRTGGEKLFF
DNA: TGTGCTAGTGGTGAACCCCGGCGGACAGGGGGTGAAAAACTGTTTTTT

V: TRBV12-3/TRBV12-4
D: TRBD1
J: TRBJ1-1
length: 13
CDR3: CASSPRQGRGAFF
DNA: TGTGCCAGCAGCCCCCGACAGGGGCGCGGGGCTTTCTTT

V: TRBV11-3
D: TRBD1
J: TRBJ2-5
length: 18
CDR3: CASSLVGTGLQRSETQYF
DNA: TGTGCCAGCAGCTTAGTCGGGACAGGCCTTCAGAGATCTGAGACCCAGTACTTC

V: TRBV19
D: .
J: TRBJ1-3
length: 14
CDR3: CASSRQGLGNTIYF
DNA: TGTGCCAGTAGTCGGCAGGGACTGGGAAACACCATATATTTT

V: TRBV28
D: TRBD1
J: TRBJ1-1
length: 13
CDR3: CASRVGGQGLAFF
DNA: TGTGCCAGCAGAGTGGGCGGACAGGGTTTGGCTTTCTTT

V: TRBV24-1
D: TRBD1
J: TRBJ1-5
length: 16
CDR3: CATSDPGQGAGQPQHF
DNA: TGTGCCACCAGTGATCCCGGACAGGGGGCAGGTCAGCCCCAGCATTTT

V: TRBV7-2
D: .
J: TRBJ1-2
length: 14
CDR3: CASSLPWGIYGYTF
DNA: TGTGCCAGCAGCTTACCCTGGGGAATCTATGGCTACACCTTC

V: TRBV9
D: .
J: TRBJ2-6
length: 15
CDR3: CASSVRGSGANVLTF
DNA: TGTGCCAGCAGCGTACGGGGTTCTGGGGCCAACGTCCTGACTTTC